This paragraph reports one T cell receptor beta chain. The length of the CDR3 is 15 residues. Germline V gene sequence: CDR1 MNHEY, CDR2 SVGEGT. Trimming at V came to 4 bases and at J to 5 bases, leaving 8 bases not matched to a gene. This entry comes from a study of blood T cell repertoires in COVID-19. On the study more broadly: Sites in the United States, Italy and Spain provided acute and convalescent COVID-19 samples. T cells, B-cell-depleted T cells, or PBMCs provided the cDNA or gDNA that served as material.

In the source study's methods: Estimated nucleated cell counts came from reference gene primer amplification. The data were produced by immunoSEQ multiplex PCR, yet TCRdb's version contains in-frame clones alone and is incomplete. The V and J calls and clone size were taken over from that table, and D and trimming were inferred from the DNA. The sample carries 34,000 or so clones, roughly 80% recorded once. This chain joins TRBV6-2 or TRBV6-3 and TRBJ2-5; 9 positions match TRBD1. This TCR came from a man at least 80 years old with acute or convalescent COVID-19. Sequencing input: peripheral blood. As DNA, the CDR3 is TGTGCCAGCAGTTCCCCGACAGGGGGGTTGGAGACCCAGTACTTC. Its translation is CASSSPTGGLETQYF.